The TCR beta chain described here comes from a study of monozygotic twins with cystic fibrosis. Method: immunoSEQ multiplex PCR; TCRdb's copy keeps in-frame clones and lacks some. The sample holds 30,000 to 45,000 clones, nearly 85% seen once. Per germline, CDR1 MNHNS and CDR2 SASEGT. V lost 1 base, J lost 2 bases, and 9 bases lay in between. The CDR3 runs 14 residues. The receptor comes from a girl aged 2 to 10 with cystic fibrosis. The sequenced material came from blood. This chain uses TRBV6-1 with TRBJ2-7, with D maybe TRBD1 (5 bases). CDR3 sequence: CASSEVWGPYEQYF. The CDR3 nucleotides read TGTGCCAGCAGTGAAGTATGGGGCCCCTACGAGCAGTACTTC.